Included here is one T cell receptor beta chain sequence, with context. This clone's antigen is unknown. No base qualities exist here, and no much larger clone lies one base off it. This sample includes further DNA sequences coding for the same CDR3. The sample is drawn from a study of T cell responses to AZD1222 COVID-19 vaccine (dated by TCRdb to 2020 to 2023). With respect to the entire study: Because spike-specific TCR depth and breadth did not differ between the two schedules, AZD1222 recipients who got a second dose at roughly 4 weeks were pooled with those who got a second dose at roughly 12 weeks. A total of under 250 trial participants underwent TCR sequencing, of whom more than 200 had received two doses of AZD1222 and about 25 had received two doses of the MenACWY control vaccine. Trial participants were enrolled into age subgroups of 18-55, 56-69 and 70-plus years, which contained about 150, 27 and 61 TCR-sequenced participants, respectively. On the study overall, not on this receptor specifically: CD4 TCRs associated with the vaccine covered the entire spike protein, and the dominant responses were in regions 160-218 and 743-854. In the small 56-69-year group, the increase in depth fell short of significance, most likely because of low power. Most participants were white British and females outnumbered males, and the authors suggested that clonal diversity may have been underestimated. Only five to seven AZD1222 recipients were SARS-CoV-2 seropositive at baseline, limiting conclusions about previously exposed vaccinees. Nearly half of unique spike-specific TCRs reportedly recognized epitopes outside regions mutated in the B.1.351 and B.1.1.7 variants. After two AZD1222 doses, both the breadth and the depth of spike-specific TCRs were significantly higher than at day 0 and than in MenACWY recipients. No day 14 peak-response samples were available, so repertoires were characterized only after the peak T cell response.

The CDR3 regions of human TCRbeta chains were analyzed by immunosequencing. The authors' analysis ran thus. Repertoire TCRs were matched against a reference library of SARS-CoV-2-specific TCRs generated with the MIRA antigen-specificity platform. Breadth was defined as the fraction of unique TCRs that were SARS-CoV-2-associated. Depth was defined as the fraction of total T cells that were SARS-CoV-2-associated. Using the MIRA data, every spike-specific TCR was mapped to the spike region that the TCR reacted to and assigned to either a CD4 or a CD8 class. Log10-transformed breadth and depth values were compared by one-way ANOVA with Sidak's multiple comparisons tests. Not all clones reach the TCRdb copy of this immuneACCESS table, which keeps in-frame sequences only. Checked studies attribute under half of the gap to unresolved V genes and leave the rest unexplained. V and J calls and clone size are those listed in that table; D and trimming were worked out from the DNA. In all, the sample holds approximately 160,000 clones, and around 87% of those were seen once. The top ten hold 2.6% of the sample.

What this sample's time point label stands for: baseline before first vaccination. The vaccinee samples were drawn from two UK trials, COV001 and COV002, one of which was a single-blind randomized controlled phase 2/3 trial testing AZD1222 (ChAdOx1 nCoV-19) in healthy adults. For TCRbeta chain sequencing, PBMC samples from trial participants were taken at day 0 and at day 28 after the second dose. In the germline V gene, CDR1 corresponds to SGHRS and CDR2 to YFSETQ. Cut back by 0 bases and 8 bases, the V and J ends lie 8 bases apart. The CDR3 spans 13 residues, from the cysteine through the phenylalanine. The CDR3 DNA has 39 bases and is translated from base 1.

The rearrangement combines TRBV5-1 with TRBJ1-4, with no confidently assigned D gene. This receptor was taken from an adult in good health. The material was peripheral blood, obtained on day 0 of AZD1222 vaccination. The CDR3 region has the sequence CASSLVVGEKLFF. The nucleotides are TGCGCCAGCAGCTTGGTGGTTGGGGAAAAACTGTTTTTT.